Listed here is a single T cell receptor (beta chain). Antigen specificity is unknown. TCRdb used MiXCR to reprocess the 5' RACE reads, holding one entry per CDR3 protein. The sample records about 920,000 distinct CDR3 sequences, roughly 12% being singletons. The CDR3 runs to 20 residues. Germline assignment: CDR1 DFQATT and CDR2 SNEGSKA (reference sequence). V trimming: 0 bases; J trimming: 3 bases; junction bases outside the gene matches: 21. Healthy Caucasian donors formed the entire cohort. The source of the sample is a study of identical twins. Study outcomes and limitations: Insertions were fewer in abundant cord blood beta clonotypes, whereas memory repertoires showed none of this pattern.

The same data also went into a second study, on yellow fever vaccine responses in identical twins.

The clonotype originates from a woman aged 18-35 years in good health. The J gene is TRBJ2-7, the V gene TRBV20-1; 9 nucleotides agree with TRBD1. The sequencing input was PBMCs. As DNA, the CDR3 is TGCAGTGCTAGAGATTTTTTGGGTAGTACGCCGGGACAGGGAAGCTACGAGCAGTACTTC. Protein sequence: CSARDFLGSTPGQGSYEQYF.